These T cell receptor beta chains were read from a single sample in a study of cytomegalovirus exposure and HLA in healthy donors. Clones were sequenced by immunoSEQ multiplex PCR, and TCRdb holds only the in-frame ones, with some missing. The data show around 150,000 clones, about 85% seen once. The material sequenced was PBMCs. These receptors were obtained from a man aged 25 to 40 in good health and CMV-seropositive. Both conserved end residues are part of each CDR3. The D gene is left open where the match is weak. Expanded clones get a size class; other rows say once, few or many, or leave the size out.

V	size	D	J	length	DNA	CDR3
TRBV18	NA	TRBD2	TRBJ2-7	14	TGTGCCAGCTCACCCGGGGGAGGGATCAACGAGCAGTACTTC	CASSPGGGINEQYF
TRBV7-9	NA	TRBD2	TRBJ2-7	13	TGTGCCAGCAGCGCCGGACTAGTTTACGAGCAGTACTTC	CASSAGLVYEQYF
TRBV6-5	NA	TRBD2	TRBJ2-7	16	TGTGCCAGCAGTTATATGGGGCGGGGGGTTCTAGGGGAGCAGTACTTC	CASSYMGRGVLGEQYF
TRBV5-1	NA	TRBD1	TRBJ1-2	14	TGCGCCAGCAGCTCCCCAGGGACAGGGGATGGCTACACCTTC	CASSSPGTGDGYTF
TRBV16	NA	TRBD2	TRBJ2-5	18	TGTGCCAGCAGCCAATCCGCGACTAGCGGGGGGAACCAAGAGACCCAGTACTTC	CASSQSATSGGNQETQYF
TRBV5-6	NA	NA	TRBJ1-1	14	TGTGCCAGCAGCTGGGTGTTGACTAAGGCTGAAGCTTTCTTT	CASSWVLTKAEAFF
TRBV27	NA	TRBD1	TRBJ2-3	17	TGTGCCAGCACCAGTCCCGGGACAGGGGTACGCACAGATACGCAGTATTTT	CASTSPGTGVRTDTQYF
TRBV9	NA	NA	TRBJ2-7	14	TGTGCCAGCAGCGTAGCTAGCGCCTTTGGCGAGCAGTACTTC	CASSVASAFGEQYF
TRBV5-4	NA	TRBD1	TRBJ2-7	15	TGTGCCAGCAGCTTGCATCAGGGGGCATTAGACGAGCAGTACTTC	CASSLHQGALDEQYF
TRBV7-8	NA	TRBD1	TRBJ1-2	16	TGTGCCAGCAGCTTAGCAGGGGGCCCTTTTTGGTATGGCTACACCTTC	CASSLAGGPFWYGYTF
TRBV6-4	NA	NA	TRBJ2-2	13	TGTGCCAGCAGTGAGACTAGCACCGGGGAGCTGTTTTTT	CASSETSTGELFF
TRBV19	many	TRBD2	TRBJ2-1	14	TGTGCCAGTAGTATAGGGGGACTAGGCAATGAGCAGTTCTTC	CASSIGGLGNEQFF
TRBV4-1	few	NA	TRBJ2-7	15	TGCGCCAGCAGCCAAGGGACAGCGATTTCCTACGAGCAGTACTTC	CASSQGTAISYEQYF
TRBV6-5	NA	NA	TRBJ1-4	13	TGTGCCAGCAGTTACATCAATAATGAAAAACTGTTTTTT	CASSYINNEKLFF
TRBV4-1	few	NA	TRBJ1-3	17	TGCGCCAGCAGCCAAGATCCGCGAGCCTACTCTGGAAACACCATATATTTT	CASSQDPRAYSGNTIYF
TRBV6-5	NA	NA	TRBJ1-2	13	TGTGCCAGCACCACGGGGGGTAGTTATGGCTACACCTTC	CASTTGGSYGYTF
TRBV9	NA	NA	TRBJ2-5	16	TGTGCCAGCAGCGTAGAGGATGGCAGGGGTGACGAGACCCAGTACTTC	CASSVEDGRGDETQYF
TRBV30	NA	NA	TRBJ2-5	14	TGTGCCTGGACATCGCGGGGAAGGGCAGAGACCCAGTACTTC	CAWTSRGRAETQYF
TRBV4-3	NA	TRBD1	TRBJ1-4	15	TGCGCCAGCAGCCCCCGCACAGGGGGTAGGGAAAAACTGTTTTTT	CASSPRTGGREKLFF
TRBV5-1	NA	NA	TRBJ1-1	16	TGCGCCAGCAGCGTAACCCCACAGGGACGGAACACTGAAGCTTTCTTT	CASSVTPQGRNTEAFF
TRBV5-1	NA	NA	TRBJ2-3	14	TGCGCCAGCAGCTTGGTAGCGGACACAGATACGCAGTATTTT	CASSLVADTDTQYF
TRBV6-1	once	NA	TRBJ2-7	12	TGTGCCAGCAGCGAAACACCGTACGAGCAGTACTTC	CASSETPYEQYF
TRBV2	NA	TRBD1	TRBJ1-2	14	TGTGCCAGCAGAAACCGGACAGGGGGCTATGGCTACACCTTC	CASRNRTGGYGYTF
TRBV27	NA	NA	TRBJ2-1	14	TGTGCCAGCCGTCCGGGACAAGAAGCAAATGAGCAGTTCTTC	CASRPGQEANEQFF
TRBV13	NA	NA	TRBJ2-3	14	TGTGCCAGCAGCTTGAGGTCTAGCACAGATACGCAGTATTTT	CASSLRSSTDTQYF
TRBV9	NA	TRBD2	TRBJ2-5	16	TGTGCCAGCAGCGCCTCCGGCGGGGGGCCGGGGGAGACCCAGTACTTC	CASSASGGGPGETQYF
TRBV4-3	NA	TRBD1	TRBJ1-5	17	TGCGCCAGCAGCCAAGGGACAGGGGAGGTGGGAAATCAGCCCCAGCATTTT	CASSQGTGEVGNQPQHF
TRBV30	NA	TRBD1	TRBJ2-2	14	TGTGCCTGGAGTGTAGGGGCAGGGGGCGCAGGGCTGTTTTTT	CAWSVGAGGAGLFF
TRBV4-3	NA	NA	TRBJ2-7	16	TGCGCCAGCAGCCAAGATAGAACAGGGCTCGCCTACGAGCAGTACTTC	CASSQDRTGLAYEQYF
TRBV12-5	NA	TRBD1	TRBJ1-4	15	TGTGCTAGTGGTTTTTCGGGACAGAGGTTAGAAAAACTGTTTTTT	CASGFSGQRLEKLFF
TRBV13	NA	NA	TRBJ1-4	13	TGTGCCAGCAGGCCCACTACACGTGAAAAACTGTTTTTT	CASRPTTREKLFF
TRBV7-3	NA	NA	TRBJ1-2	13	TGTGCCAGCAGCCTAAGTTCAGGGTCCGGCTACACCTTC	CASSLSSGSGYTF
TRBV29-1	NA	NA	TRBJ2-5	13	TGCAGCGTCGCGGGACGCAACCAAGAGACCCAGTACTTC	CSVAGRNQETQYF
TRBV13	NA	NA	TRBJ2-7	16	TGTGCCAGCAGCTTAGGTTCGAGGAAGAGCTCCTACGAGCAGTACTTC	CASSLGSRKSSYEQYF
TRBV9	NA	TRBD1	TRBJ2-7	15	TGTGCCAGCAGCGTAGCTGACAGGGGATCAGCCGAGCAGTACTTC	CASSVADRGSAEQYF
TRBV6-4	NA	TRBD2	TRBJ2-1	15	TGTGCCAGCAGTGATGGCGGGGGGGCCGGGAATGAGCAGTTCTTC	CASSDGGGAGNEQFF
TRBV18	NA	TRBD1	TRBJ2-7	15	TGTGCCAGCTCACCACTACAGGGGGACTCCTACGAGCAGTACTTC	CASSPLQGDSYEQYF
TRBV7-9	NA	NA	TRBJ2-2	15	TGTGCCAGCCTAAAAAGCGTGGGTATCGCCGGGGAGCTGTTTTTT	CASLKSVGIAGELFF
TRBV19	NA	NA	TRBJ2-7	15	TGTGCCAGTAGTATTCGGTCAGGGGACACCTACGAGCAGTACTTC	CASSIRSGDTYEQYF
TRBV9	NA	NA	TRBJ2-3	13	TGTGCCAGCAGCGTAGCGGGGGCAGATACGCAGTATTTT	CASSVAGADTQYF
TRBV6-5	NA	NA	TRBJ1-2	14	TGTGCCAGCAGTTACCCCGGAGAAAGCTATGGCTACACCTTC	CASSYPGESYGYTF
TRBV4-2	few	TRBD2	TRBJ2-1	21	TGTGCCAGCAGCCAAACCGTCGGGAGGCGGGGGGCCGAGAGCTCCTACAATGAGCAGTTCTTC	CASSQTVGRRGAESSYNEQFF
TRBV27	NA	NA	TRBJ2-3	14	TGTGCCAGCAGTCCGGGGGGCAGCACAGATACGCAGTATTTT	CASSPGGSTDTQYF